The 20 T cell receptor beta chains below were found in one sample sequenced in a study of CD8 T cells in ankylosing spondylitis. Each CDR3 protein is one row after TCRdb ran MiXCR on the 5' RACE reads. Of 84,000 or so distinct CDR3 sequences detected, around 26% appear once; the ten largest clones hold over 50%. Sequenced material: blood, either unsorted or a sorted T cell fraction (not recorded which). These receptors were taken from a male donor with ankylosing spondylitis or in good health (not recorded which).

This clonotype was detected once. J is TRBJ2-2 and V is TRBV18, with D perhaps TRBD2 (6 bases). Trimming shortened V by 0 bases and J by 8 bases, and 16 bases separated the two germline ends. Germline CDR1 reads KGHSH; CDR2 reads LQKENI. The CDR3 consists of 16 residues. CDR3 sequence (DNA): TGTGCCAGCTCACCACCGGTCGGGGGAGCCATGGGGGAGCTGTTTTTT. It encodes CASSPPVGGAMGELFF. Based on the CDR3 plus reference TRBV18 and TRBJ2-2, the full variable domain is NAGVMQNPRHLVRRRGQEARLRCSPMKGHSHVYWYRQLPEEGLKFMVYLQKENIIDESGMPKERFSAEFPKEGPSILRIQQVVRGDSAAYFCASSPPVGGAMGELFFGEGSRLTVL.

The sample holds a few counts of this clonotype. The rearrangement links TRBV5-1 to TRBJ2-6, with D unclear. The germline V and J ends were trimmed by 4 bases and 4 bases, with 9 bases remaining between them. The germline V gene encodes CDR1 SGHRS and CDR2 YFSETQ. This CDR3 is built from 14 residues. The CDR3 reads CASSPASGANVLTF. Here the CDR3 DNA reads TGCGCCAGCAGCCCCGCCTCCGGGGCCAACGTCCTGACTTTC.

The rearrangement uses TRBV4-1 and TRBJ1-2; D is ambiguous. Trimming cost V 0 bases and J 3 bases, with 14 bases left between them. The CDR3 is 16 residues long. Looked up from germline, CDR1 is MGHRA and CDR2 is YSYEKL. The CDR3 is CASSQDVGFADYGYTF. The DNA for the CDR3 is TGCGCCAGCAGCCAAGATGTGGGGTTTGCGGACTATGGCTACACCTTC.

This clonotype was counted a few times. The V and J genes are TRBV5-1 and TRBJ2-1, with D unclear. Germline values: CDR1 SGHRS, CDR2 YFSETQ. The V and J ends lost 2 bases and 0 bases respectively, with 9 bases between them. The length of the CDR3 is 15 residues. CDR3 amino acids: CASSLSLGSYNEQFF. As DNA, the CDR3 is TGCGCCAGCAGCTTAAGCCTAGGCTCCTACAATGAGCAGTTCTTC.

This clonotype was picked up many times. The V gene is TRBV20-1, the J gene TRBJ1-5, with TRBD1 as a possible D gene (6 bases). This CDR3 is built from 13 residues. V was clipped by 7 bases and J by 0 bases, with 10 bases between them. Germline CDR1 is DFQATT and CDR2 is SNEGSKA (reference sequence). The CDR3 loop is CSGRGRSNQPQHF. As DNA, the CDR3 is TGCAGTGGCAGGGGCCGTAGCAATCAGCCCCAGCATTTT.

This clonotype was detected only once. The rearrangement joins TRBV5-5 to TRBJ2-2, with 7 bases aligning to TRBD1. The CDR3 is made up of 15 amino acids. The J segment lost 0 bases and the V segment lost 4 bases, leaving 3 bases of the junction unmatched. Per the germline V gene, CDR1 is SGHKS and CDR2 is YYEKEE (reference sequence). The DNA for the CDR3 is TGTGCCAGCAGCGCGGACAGGTCGAACACCGGGGAGCTGTTTTTT. This gives the protein CASSADRSNTGELFF.

The rearrangement uses TRBV9 and TRBJ1-1, with unresolved D. CDR3 length: 13 amino acids. Per the germline V gene, CDR1 is SGDLS and CDR2 is YYNGEE. V lost 4 bases, J lost 4 bases, and 11 bases lay in between. CDR3 amino acids: CASSPRASTEAFF. In DNA form, the CDR3 reads TGTGCCAGCAGCCCCCGGGCGAGCACTGAAGCTTTCTTT.

The table lists this clonotype with many counts. This chain connects TRBV7-2 to TRBJ1-3; D is undetermined. CDR3 length: 15 residues. Between the trimmed V and J ends, which lost 1 base and 4 bases, there was a span of 11 bases. Germline assignment: CDR1 SGHTA and CDR2 FQGNSA. The CDR3 sequence is CASSLVVGSGNTIYF. The CDR3 bases are TGTGCCAGCAGCTTAGTCGTGGGATCGGGAAACACCATATATTTT.

There are a few counts of this clonotype. The rearrangement links TRBV3-1 to TRBJ1-2, with D possibly TRBD1 on 6 matching bases. Per germline, CDR1 LGHDT and CDR2 YNNKEL (reference sequence). With 6 bases removed from V and 8 bases from J, the gap between germline ends came to 19 bases. This CDR3 has 14 residues. In DNA, the CDR3 is TGTGCCAGCAGTCCAGCGGTCAGGGGAAGCGGCTACACCTTC. It translates to CASSPAVRGSGYTF.

Only a few counts were recorded for this clonotype. The chain has TRBV6-1 and TRBJ2-2; 13 bases align to TRBD2. This CDR3 spans 16 amino acids. V lost 6 bases, J lost 5 bases, and 6 bases stayed unmatched. The V gene's germline CDR1 is MNHNS and CDR2 SASEGT. The CDR3 coding sequence is TGTGCCAGCAGCGACCCGACTAGCGGGGGGACCGGGGAGCTGTTTTTT. Protein sequence: CASSDPTSGGTGELFF.

The chain uses TRBV5-1 and TRBJ2-1; 8 positions agree with TRBD1. Looked up from germline, CDR1 is SGHRS and CDR2 is YFSETQ. The CDR3 sequence is 15 residues long. V shed 0 bases and J 8 bases; nucleotides not matched to a gene: 7. The CDR3 is CASSLGAGGIDEQFF. CDR3 nucleotides: TGCGCCAGCAGCTTGGGTGCAGGGGGCATCGATGAGCAGTTCTTC.

With respect to this clonotype: The DNA is omitted, as the CDR3 cannot be located on it reliably, and the CDR3 follows TCRdb's listing. This rearrangement joins TRBV10-3 to TRBJ1-5. Both ends counted, the CDR3 spans 15 residues. CDR1 is ENHRY, CDR2 SYGVKD, per germline. CDR3 region: CAISSSGAGMQPQHF.

The rearrangement links TRBV4-2 to TRBJ2-3, with 8 bases matching TRBD2. Trimming removed 1 base from V and 10 bases from J; junction bases left unmatched: 13. The germline gives CDR1 LGHNA, CDR2 YNFKEQ. This CDR3 spans 16 amino acids. For the CDR3, the DNA is TGTGCCAGCAGCCAAGCCCAGCGGGGGTCCCGTAGTGCGCAGTATTTT. Translated, it gives CASSQAQRGSRSAQYF.

On this clonotype: A much larger clone differs from this one at a single base, so this may be a read error. The V call is TRBV11-2, the J call TRBJ2-1; D gene unclear. Trimming stripped 0 bases from V and 1 base from J, with 7 bases between. Germline lookup yields CDR1 SGHAT and CDR2 FQNNGV. CDR3 length: 15 amino acids. CDR3 in DNA: TGTGCCAGCAGCTTAGAGACCGGATCCTACAATGAGCAGTTCTTC. Its protein product is CASSLETGSYNEQFF.

There are many counts of this clonotype. The chain joins TRBV18 to TRBJ2-7; maybe TRBD2 (5 bases). Germline CDR1 KGHSH, CDR2 LQKENI. Trimming shortened V by 4 bases and J by 0 bases, and 10 bases separated the two germline ends. The length of the CDR3 is 14 residues. The CDR3 region is CASSRGQDSYEQYF. The CDR3 coding sequence is TGTGCCAGCTCACGAGGGCAGGACTCCTACGAGCAGTACTTC.

In its sample, this clonotype was seen many times. The V call is TRBV7-3, the J call TRBJ2-1; D is possibly TRBD1 or TRBD2 (6 bases each). Germline CDR1 and CDR2: SGHTA and FQGTGA. This CDR3 spans 15 amino acids. V was trimmed by 1 base and J by 4 bases, leaving 11 bases between them. The CDR3 coding sequence is TGTGCCAGCAGCTTAATGGGGGGCCTGTACAATGAGCAGTTCTTC. It encodes CASSLMGGLYNEQFF.

In its sample, this clonotype was seen a few times. The chain is built from TRBV4-1 and TRBJ1-1; D is possibly TRBD1 (6 bases). Per germline, CDR1 MGHRA and CDR2 YSYEKL. The CDR3 is 12 amino acids. V was cut by 8 bases and J by 6 bases, with 13 bases left in between. Written as DNA, the CDR3 is TGCGCCAGCGGGTGGGGGCGGTCTGAAGCTTTCTTT. Its translation: CASGWGRSEAFF.

This clonotype appeared a few times. The V and J genes are TRBV5-1 and TRBJ2-7; D is undetermined. V shed 7 bases and J shed 6 bases, with 11 bases lying between them. Per germline, CDR1 SGHRS and CDR2 YFSETQ. The CDR3 totals 11 residues. The CDR3 spells CASHYAGEQYF. The CDR3 nucleotides read TGCGCCAGCCACTATGCCGGCGAGCAGTACTTC.

The V and J genes are TRBV25-1 and TRBJ1-2; 8 bases align to TRBD1. V shed 6 bases and J 1 base; nucleotides not matched to a gene: 1. Germline V gives CDR1 MGHDK, CDR2 SYGVNS. The CDR3 spans 13 residues. This CDR3 reads CASRGQDNYGYTF. The CDR3 nucleotides read TGTGCCAGCAGGGGACAGGATAACTATGGCTACACCTTC.

The chain employs TRBV20-1 and TRBJ1-5; D unclear. The CDR3 extends over 12 amino acids. Germline CDR1 is DFQATT and CDR2 is SNEGSKA (reference sequence). The germline V and J ends were trimmed by 0 bases and 4 bases, with 4 bases remaining between them. This CDR3 is CSARDSNQPQHF. CDR3 in DNA: TGCAGTGCTAGAGACAGTAATCAGCCCCAGCATTTT.